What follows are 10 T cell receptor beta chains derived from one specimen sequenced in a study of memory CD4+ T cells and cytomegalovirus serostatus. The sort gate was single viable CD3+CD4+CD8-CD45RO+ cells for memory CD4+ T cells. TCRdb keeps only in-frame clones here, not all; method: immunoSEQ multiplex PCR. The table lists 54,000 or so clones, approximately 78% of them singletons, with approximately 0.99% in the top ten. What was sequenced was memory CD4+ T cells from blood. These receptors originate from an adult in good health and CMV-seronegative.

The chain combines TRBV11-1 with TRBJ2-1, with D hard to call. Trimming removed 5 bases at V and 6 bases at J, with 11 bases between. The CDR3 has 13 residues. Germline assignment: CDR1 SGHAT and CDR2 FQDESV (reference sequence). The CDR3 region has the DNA TGTGCCAGCAGCCCAGGACGTTCCAATGAGCAGTTCTTC. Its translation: CASSPGRSNEQFF. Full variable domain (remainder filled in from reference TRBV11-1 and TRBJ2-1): EAEVAQSPRYKITEKSQAVAFWCDPISGHATLYWYRQILGQGPELLVQFQDESVVDDSQLPKDRFSAERLKGVDSTLKIQPAELGDSAMYLCASSPGRSNEQFFGPGTRLTVL.

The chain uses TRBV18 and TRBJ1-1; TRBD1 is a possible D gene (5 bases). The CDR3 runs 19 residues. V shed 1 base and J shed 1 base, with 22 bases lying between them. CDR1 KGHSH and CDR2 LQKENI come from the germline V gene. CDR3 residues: CASSPRGRQGRDANTEAFF. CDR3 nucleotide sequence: TGTGCCAGCTCACCACGTGGAAGGCAGGGAAGGGATGCGAACACTGAAGCTTTCTTT.

The CDR3: CASSTTSGITYNEQFF. In DNA form, the CDR3 reads TGTGCCAGCAGTACGACAAGCGGGATCACCTACAATGAGCAGTTCTTC. V usage is TRBV27 and J usage is TRBJ2-1, with 7 bases identical to TRBD2. V shed 5 bases and J 2 bases; nucleotides not matched to a gene: 9. The CDR3 runs to 16 residues. CDR1 MNHEY and CDR2 SMNVEV come from the germline V gene (reference sequence).

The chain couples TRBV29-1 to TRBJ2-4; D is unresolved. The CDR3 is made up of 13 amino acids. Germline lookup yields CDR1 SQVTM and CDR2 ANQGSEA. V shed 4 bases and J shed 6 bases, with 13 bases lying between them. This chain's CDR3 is CSVARAGGNIQYF. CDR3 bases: TGCAGCGTTGCCCGGGCCGGTGGAAACATTCAGTACTTC.

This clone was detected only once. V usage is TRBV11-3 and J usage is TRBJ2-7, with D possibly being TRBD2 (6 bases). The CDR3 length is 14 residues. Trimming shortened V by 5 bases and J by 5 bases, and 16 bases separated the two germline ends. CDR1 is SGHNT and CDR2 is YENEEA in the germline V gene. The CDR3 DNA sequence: TGTGCCAGCAGCACAAACGGAGGGCTAAACGAGCAGTACTTC. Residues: CASSTNGGLNEQYF.

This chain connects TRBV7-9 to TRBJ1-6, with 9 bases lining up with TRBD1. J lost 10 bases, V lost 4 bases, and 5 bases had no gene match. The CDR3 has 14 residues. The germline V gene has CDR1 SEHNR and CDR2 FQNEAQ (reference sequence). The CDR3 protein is CASSYGTGMSPLHF. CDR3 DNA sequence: TGTGCCAGCAGCTACGGGACAGGGATGTCACCCCTCCACTTT.

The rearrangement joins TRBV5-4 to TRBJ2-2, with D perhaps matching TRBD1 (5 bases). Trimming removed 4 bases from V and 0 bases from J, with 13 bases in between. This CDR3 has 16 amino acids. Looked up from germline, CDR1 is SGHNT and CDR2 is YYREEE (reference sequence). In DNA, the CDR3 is TGTGCCAGCAGCCATGACAGTCAACCGAACACCGGGGAGCTGTTTTTT. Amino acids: CASSHDSQPNTGELFF.

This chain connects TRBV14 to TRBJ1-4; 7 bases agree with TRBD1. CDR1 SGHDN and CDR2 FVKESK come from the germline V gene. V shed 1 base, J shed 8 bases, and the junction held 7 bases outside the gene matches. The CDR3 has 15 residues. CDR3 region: CASSQGKGAKEKLFF. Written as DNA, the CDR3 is TGTGCCAGCAGCCAAGGCAAGGGGGCGAAAGAAAAACTGTTTTTT.

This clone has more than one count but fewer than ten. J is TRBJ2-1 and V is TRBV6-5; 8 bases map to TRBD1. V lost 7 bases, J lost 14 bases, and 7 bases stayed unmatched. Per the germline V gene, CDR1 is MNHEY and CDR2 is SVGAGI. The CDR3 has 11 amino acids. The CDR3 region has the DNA TGTGCCAGCACTCAGGGGGCCCGGGAGTTCTTC. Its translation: CASTQGAREFF.

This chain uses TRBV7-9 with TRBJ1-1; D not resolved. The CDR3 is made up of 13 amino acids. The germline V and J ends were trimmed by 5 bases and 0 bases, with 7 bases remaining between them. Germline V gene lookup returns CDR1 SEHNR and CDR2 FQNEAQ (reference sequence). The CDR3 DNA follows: TGTGCCAGCAGCGCTGGCCTGAACACTGAAGCTTTCTTT. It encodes CASSAGLNTEAFF.